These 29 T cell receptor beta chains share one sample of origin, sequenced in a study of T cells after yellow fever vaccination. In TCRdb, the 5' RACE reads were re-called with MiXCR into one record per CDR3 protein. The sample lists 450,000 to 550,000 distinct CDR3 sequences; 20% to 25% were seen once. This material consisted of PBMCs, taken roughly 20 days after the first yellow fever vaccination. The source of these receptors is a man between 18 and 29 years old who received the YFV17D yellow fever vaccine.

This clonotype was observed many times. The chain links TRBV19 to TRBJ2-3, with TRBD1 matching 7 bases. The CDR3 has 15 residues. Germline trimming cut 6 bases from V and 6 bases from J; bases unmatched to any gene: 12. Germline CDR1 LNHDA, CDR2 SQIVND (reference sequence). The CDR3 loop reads CASSPSSRGSDTQYF. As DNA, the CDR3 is TGTGCCAGTAGCCCGAGTAGCAGGGGGTCGGATACGCAGTATTTT.

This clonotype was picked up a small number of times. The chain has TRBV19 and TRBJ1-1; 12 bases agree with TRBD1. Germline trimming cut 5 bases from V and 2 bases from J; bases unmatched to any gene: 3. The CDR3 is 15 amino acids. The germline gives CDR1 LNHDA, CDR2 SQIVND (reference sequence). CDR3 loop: CASSAGTGGNTEAFF. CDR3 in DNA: TGTGCCAGTAGTGCGGGGACAGGGGGCAACACTGAAGCTTTCTTT.

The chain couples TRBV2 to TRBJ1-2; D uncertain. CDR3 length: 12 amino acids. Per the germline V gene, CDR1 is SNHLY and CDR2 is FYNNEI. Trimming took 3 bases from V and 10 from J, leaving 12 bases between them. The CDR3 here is CASSDDGYNYTF. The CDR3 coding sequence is TGTGCCAGCAGTGATGACGGTTATAACTACACCTTC.

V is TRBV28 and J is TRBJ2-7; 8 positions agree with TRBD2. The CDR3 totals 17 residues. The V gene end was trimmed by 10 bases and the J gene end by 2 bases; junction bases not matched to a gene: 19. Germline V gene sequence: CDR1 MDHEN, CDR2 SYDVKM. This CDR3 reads CATRSWAGGFTTYEQYV. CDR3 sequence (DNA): TGTGCCACAAGAAGTTGGGCGGGGGGATTCACGACCTACGAGCAGTACGTC.

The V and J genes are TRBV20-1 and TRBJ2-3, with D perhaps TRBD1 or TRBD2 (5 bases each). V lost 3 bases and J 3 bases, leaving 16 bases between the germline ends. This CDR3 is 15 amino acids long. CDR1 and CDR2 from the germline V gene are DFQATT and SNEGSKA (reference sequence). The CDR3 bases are TGCAGTGCTAGTTCGAGGGACGGTACTACAGATACGCAGTATTTT. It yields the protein CSASSRDGTTDTQYF.

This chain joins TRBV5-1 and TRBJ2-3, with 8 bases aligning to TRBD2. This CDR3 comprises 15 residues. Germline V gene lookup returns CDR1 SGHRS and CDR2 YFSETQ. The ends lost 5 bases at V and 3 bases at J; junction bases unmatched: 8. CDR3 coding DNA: TGCGCCAGCAGGGCCCGGGCGGGGGGAACAGATACGCAGTATTTT. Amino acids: CASRARAGGTDTQYF. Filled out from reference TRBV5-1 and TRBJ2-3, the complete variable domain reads KAGVTQTPRYLIKTRGQQVTLSCSPISGHRSVSWYQQTPGQGLQFLFEYFSETQRNKGNFPGRFSGRQFSNSRSEMNVSTLELGDSALYLCASRARAGGTDTQYFGPGTRLTVL.

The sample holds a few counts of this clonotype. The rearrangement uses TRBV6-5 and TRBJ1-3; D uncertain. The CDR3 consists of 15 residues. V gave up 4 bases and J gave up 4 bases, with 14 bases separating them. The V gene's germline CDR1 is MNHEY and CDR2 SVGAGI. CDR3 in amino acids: CASSSTAVAGNTIYF. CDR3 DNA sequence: TGTGCCAGCAGTTCCACGGCGGTAGCCGGAAACACCATATATTTT.

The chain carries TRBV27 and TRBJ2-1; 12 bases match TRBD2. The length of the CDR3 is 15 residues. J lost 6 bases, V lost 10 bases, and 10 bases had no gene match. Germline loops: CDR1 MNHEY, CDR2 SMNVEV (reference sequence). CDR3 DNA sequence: TGTGCCAACAGCCTAGCGGGGGGGCTTCTCAATGAGCAGTTCTTC. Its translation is CANSLAGGLLNEQFF.

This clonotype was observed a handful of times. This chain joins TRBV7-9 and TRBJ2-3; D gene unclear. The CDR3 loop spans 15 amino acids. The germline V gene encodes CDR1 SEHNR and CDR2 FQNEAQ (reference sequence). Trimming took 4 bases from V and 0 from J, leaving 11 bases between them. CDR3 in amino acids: CASSSPVSSTDTQYF. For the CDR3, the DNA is TGTGCCAGCAGCTCACCCGTTTCCAGCACAGATACGCAGTATTTT. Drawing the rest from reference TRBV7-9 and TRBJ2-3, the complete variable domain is DTGVSQNPRHKITKRGQNVTFRCDPISEHNRLYWYRQTLGQGPEFLTYFQNEAQLEKSRLLSDRFSAERPKGSFSTLEIQRTEQGDSAMYLCASSSPVSSTDTQYFGPGTRLTVL.

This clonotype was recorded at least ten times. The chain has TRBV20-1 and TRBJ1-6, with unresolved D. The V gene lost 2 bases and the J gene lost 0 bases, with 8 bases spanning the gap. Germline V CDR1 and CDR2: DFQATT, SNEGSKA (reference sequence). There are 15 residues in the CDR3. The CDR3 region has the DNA TGCAGTGCTAGACCTGCAGGCTCCTATAATTCACCCCTCCACTTT. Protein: CSARPAGSYNSPLHF.

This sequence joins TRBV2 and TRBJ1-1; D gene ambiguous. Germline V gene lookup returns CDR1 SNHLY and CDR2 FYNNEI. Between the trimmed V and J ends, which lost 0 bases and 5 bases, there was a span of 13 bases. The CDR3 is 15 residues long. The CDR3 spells CASSEALVQWTEAFF. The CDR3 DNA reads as TGTGCCAGCAGTGAAGCGCTTGTTCAGTGGACTGAAGCTTTCTTT.

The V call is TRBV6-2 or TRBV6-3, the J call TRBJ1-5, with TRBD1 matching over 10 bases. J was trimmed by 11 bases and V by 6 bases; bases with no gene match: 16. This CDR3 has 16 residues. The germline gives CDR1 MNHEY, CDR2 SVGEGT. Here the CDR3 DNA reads TGTGCCAGCAGCGAGGTCCGGGACAGGGGTCCGCTGGCCCAGCATTTT. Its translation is CASSEVRDRGPLAQHF.

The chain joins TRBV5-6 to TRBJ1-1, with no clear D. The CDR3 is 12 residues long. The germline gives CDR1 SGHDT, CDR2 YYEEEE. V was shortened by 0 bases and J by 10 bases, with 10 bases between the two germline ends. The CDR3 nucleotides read TGTGCCAGCAGCTTGGTAGCCAGAGGAGCTTTCTTT. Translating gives CASSLVARGAFF.

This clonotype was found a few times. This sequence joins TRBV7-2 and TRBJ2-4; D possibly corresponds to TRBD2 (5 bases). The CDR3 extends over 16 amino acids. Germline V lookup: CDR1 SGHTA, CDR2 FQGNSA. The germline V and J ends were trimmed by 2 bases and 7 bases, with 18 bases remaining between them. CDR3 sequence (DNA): TGTGCCAGCAGCTTAACCCGACTGACCGGGGTGAACATTCAGTACTTC. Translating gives CASSLTRLTGVNIQYF.

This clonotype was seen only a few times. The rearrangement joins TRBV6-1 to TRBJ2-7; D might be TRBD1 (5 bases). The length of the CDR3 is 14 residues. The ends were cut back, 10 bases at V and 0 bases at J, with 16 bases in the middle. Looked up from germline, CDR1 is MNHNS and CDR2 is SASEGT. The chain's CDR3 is CATGDRPNSYEQYF. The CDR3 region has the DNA TGTGCCACCGGAGACAGACCAAACTCCTACGAGCAGTACTTC.

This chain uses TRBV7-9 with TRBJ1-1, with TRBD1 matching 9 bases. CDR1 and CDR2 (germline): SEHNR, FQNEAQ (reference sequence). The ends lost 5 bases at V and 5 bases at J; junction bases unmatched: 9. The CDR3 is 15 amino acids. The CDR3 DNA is TGTGCCAGCAGCACAATACAGGGGGCAAGGACTGAAGCTTTCTTT. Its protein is CASSTIQGARTEAFF.

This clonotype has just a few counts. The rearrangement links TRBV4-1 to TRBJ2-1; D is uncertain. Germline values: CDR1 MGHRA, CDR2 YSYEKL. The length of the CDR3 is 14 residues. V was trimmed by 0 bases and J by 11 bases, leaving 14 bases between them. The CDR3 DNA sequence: TGCGCCAGCAGCCAAGAGTCCCCCCTGGGTAAGCAGTTCTTC. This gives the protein CASSQESPLGKQFF.

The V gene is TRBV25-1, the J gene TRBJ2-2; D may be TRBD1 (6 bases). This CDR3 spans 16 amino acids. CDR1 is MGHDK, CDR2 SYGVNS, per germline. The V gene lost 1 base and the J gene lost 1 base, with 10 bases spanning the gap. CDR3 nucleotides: TGTGCCAGCAGTGAATCTCGAGGGGGGAACACCGGGGAGCTGTTTTTT. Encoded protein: CASSESRGGNTGELFF.

In DNA, the CDR3 is TGTGCCAGCAGCTTCCAGAGGGGGAGGGGCAATGAGCAGTTCTTC. It translates to CASSFQRGRGNEQFF. The chain recombines TRBV7-2 with TRBJ2-1; a weak D match, TRBD2 (7 bases). Germline V lookup: CDR1 SGHTA, CDR2 FQGNSA. V lost 3 bases to trimming and J lost 6 bases, with 15 bases between them. The CDR3 has 15 amino acids. Filled out from reference TRBV7-2 and TRBJ2-1, the complete variable domain reads GAGVSQSPSNKVTEKGKDVELRCDPISGHTALYWYRQSLGQGLEFLIYFQGNSAPDKSGLPSDRFSAERTGGSVSTLTIQRTQQEDSAVYLCASSFQRGRGNEQFFGPGTRLTVL.

CDR3: CASSMEGRGVDIQYF. In nucleotides, the CDR3 is TGTGCCAGTAGTATGGAGGGACGAGGTGTGGACATTCAGTACTTC. The V and J genes are TRBV19 and TRBJ2-4, with a weak D call TRBD2 (6 bases). Germline CDR1 LNHDA, CDR2 SQIVND (reference sequence). The CDR3 sequence is 15 residues long. The V end lost 3 bases, the J end lost 8 bases, and 17 bases lay between the germline ends.

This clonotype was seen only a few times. The CDR3 loop reads CSSRAQRGAYEQYF. For the CDR3, the DNA is TGCAGTTCAAGAGCCCAGCGGGGGGCCTACGAGCAGTACTTC. J is TRBJ2-7 and V is TRBV20-1; 9 bases agree with TRBD2. In germline, CDR1 is DFQATT, CDR2 SNEGSKA (reference sequence). The V segment lost 8 bases and the J segment 2 bases; nucleotides outside the gene matches: 10. This CDR3 comprises 14 residues.

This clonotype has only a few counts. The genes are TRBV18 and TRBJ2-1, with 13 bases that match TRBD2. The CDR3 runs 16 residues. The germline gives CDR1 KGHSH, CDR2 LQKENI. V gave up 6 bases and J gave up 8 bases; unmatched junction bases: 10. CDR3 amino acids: CASSILAGGPTDEQFF. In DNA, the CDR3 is TGTGCCAGCTCGATACTAGCGGGGGGGCCTACTGATGAGCAGTTCTTC.

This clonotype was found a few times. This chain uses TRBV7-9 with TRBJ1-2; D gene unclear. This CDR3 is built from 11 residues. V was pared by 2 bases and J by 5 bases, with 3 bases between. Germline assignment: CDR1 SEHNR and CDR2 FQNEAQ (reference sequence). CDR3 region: CASSLKYGYTF. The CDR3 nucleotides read TGTGCCAGCAGCTTAAAGTATGGCTACACCTTC.

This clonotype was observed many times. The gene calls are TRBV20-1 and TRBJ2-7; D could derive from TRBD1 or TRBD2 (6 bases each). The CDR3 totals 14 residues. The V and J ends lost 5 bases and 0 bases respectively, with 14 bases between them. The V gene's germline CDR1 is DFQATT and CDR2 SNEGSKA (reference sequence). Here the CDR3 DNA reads TGCAGTGCTCAGAAGGGGGGAGGCTCCTACGAGCAGTACGTC. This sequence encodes CSAQKGGGSYEQYV.

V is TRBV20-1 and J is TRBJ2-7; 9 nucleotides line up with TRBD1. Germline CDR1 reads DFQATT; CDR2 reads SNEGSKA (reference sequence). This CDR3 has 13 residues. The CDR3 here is CSARGGDREGVVV. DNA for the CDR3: TGCAGTGCTAGAGGTGGGGACAGGGAAGGCGTTGTCGTC.

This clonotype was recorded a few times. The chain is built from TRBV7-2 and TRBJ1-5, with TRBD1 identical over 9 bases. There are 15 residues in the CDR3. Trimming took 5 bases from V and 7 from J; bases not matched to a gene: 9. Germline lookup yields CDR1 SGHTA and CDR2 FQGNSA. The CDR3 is CASSQGQGGLQPQHF. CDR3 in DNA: TGTGCCAGCAGCCAGGGACAGGGAGGACTCCAGCCCCAGCATTTT.

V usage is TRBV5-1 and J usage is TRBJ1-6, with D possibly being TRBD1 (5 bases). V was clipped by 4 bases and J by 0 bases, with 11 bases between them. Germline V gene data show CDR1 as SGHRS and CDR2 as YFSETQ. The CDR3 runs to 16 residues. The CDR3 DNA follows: TGCGCCAGCAGCCCCCGCGGGGGCTCCTATAATTCACCCCTCCACTTT. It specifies CASSPRGGSYNSPLHF.

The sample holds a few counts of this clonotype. The CDR3 coding sequence is TGTGCCAGCAGCTTCAGGGGGTACGAGCAGTACTTC. Translated: CASSFRGYEQYF. V gene TRBV13 combines with J gene TRBJ2-7; 7 nucleotides line up with TRBD1. Germline trimming cut 3 bases from V and 4 bases from J; bases unmatched to any gene: 0. The germline gives CDR1 PRHDT, CDR2 FYEKMQ (reference sequence). This CDR3 contains 12 residues.

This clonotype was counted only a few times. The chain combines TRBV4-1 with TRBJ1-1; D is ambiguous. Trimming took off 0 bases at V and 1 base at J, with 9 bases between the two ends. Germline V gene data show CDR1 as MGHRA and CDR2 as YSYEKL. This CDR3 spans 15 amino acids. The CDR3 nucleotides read TGCGCCAGCAGCCAAGAGTTTTCAGAGAACACTGAAGCTTTCTTT. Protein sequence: CASSQEFSENTEAFF.